This is a list of T cell receptor beta chains from one sample in a study of shared clonotypes between healthy human individuals. Sequenced by immunoSEQ multiplex PCR; TCRdb stores in-frame clones only, minus some. The data show 2 million to 2.5 million clones, 93% seen once. The sequenced sample was naive CD4+ T cells from PBMCs. The receptors originated from a man younger than 30 in good health. Some clones in this sample may be carry-over from other donors' samples. Both conserved end residues are part of each CDR3. D genes are given only for firm matches. Size is stated for part of the rows, as once, few or many counts, or as a class when the clone is expanded.

j_call d_call clone_size v_call cdr3_aa cdr3_nt
TRBJ1-3 - - TRBV7-6 CASSLAGSGGNTIYF TGTGCCAGCAGCTTAGCAGGCTCGGGTGGAAACACCATATATTTT
TRBJ2-7 TRBD1 - TRBV28 CASRGGRTVSYEQYF TGTGCCAGCAGAGGGGGCCGGACAGTCTCCTACGAGCAGTACTTC
TRBJ2-2 TRBD2 - TRBV9 CASSKRLAGEAGELFF TGTGCCAGCAGCAAACGACTAGCGGGAGAGGCCGGGGAGCTGTTTTTT
TRBJ2-5 TRBD1 - TRBV19 CASSIQLGTGEATQYF TGTGCCAGTAGTATCCAGTTGGGGACAGGGGAAGCGACCCAGTACTTC
TRBJ2-7 TRBD2 - TRBV10-3 CAISESLGFGGRSLGEQYF TGTGCCATCAGTGAGTCTTTAGGGTTCGGCGGGAGGAGCTTAGGGGAGCAGTACTTC
TRBJ2-7 - - TRBV2 CASSFRYEQYF TGTGCCAGCAGTTTCCGCTACGAGCAGTACTTC
TRBJ2-5 - once TRBV28 CASSLGVAAQYF TGTGCCAGCAGTTTGGGTGTTGCGGCCCAGTACTTC
TRBJ2-4 - - TRBV28 CASTAEGAPIRRNIQYF TGTGCCAGCACCGCAGAAGGGGCGCCTATTCGGAGAAACATTCAGTACTTC
TRBJ1-1 - - TRBV10-3 CAISAGVTNTEAFF TGTGCCATCAGTGCCGGAGTTACGAACACTGAAGCTTTCTTT
TRBJ2-1 - - TRBV5-1 CASSPWGQSYNEQFF TGCGCCAGCAGCCCTTGGGGGCAATCCTACAATGAGCAGTTCTTC